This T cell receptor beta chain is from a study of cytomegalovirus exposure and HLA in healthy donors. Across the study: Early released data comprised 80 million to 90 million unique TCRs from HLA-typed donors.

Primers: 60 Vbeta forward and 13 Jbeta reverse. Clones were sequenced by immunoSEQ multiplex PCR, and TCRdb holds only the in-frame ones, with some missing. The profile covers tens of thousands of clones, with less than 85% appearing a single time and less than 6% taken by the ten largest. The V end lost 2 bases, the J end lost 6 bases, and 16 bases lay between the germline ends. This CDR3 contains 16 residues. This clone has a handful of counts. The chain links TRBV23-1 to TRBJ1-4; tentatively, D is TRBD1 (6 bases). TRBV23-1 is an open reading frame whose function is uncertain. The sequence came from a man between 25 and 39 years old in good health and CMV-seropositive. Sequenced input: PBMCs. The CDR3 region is CASSQVISQGYEKLFF. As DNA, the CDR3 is TGCGCCAGCAGTCAAGTTATCTCTCAGGGGTATGAAAAACTGTTTTTT.